This TCR beta chain was found in a study of OX40 agonist ivuxolimab in advanced cancers. Findings and caveats of the study: Both blood CD4+ and CD8+ T cells showed clonal growth by week 6 at 0.1 to 3.0 mg/kg. Low normalized T-cell clonal expansion also characterized some of the nonresponders. The antigens recognized by the expanded peripheral T cells, that is their antigen specificity, were not determined. Expanded clones belonging to CD8+ T cells outnumbered, on average, those of CD4+.

About this clone: Its specificity is unknown.

Assay used: immunoSEQ multiplex PCR; TCRdb lists only in-frame clones, some missing. Among approximately 23,000 clones listed, roughly 83% were seen once. The germline V gene has CDR1 SGDLS and CDR2 YYNGEE. Trimming pared 0 bases from V and 7 bases from J, leaving 5 bases between. The CDR3 is 12 amino acids. The sample here was CD4+ or CD8+ T cells sorted from blood, taken in a trial of the OX40 agonist ivuxolimab. The origin of this receptor is an adult with an advanced solid tumor such as melanoma, head and neck, liver or kidney cancer. The chain combines TRBV9 with TRBJ2-1, with no clear D. The DNA of the CDR3 is TGTGCCAGCAGCGTAGCTACTAATGAGCAGTTCTTC. It yields the protein CASSVATNEQFF. Drawing the rest from reference TRBV9 and TRBJ2-1, the complete variable domain is DSGVTQTPKHLITATGQRVTLRCSPRSGDLSVYWYQQSLDQGLQFLIQYYNGEERAKGNILERFSAQQFPDLHSELNLSSLELGDSALYFCASSVATNEQFFGPGTRLTVL.